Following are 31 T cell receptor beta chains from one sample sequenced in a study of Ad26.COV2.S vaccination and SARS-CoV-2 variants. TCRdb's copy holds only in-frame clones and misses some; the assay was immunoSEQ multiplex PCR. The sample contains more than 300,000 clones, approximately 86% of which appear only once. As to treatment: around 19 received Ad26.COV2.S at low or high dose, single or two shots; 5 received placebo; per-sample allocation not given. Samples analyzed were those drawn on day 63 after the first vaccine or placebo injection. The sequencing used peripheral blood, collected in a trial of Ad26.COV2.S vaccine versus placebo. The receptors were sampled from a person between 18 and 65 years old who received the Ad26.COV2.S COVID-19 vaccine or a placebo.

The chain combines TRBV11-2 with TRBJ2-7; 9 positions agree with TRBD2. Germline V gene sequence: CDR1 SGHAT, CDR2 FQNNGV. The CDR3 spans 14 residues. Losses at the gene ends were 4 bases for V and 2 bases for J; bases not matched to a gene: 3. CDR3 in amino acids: CASSSWTSAYEQYF. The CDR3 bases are TGTGCCAGCAGCTCTTGGACTAGCGCCTACGAGCAGTACTTC.

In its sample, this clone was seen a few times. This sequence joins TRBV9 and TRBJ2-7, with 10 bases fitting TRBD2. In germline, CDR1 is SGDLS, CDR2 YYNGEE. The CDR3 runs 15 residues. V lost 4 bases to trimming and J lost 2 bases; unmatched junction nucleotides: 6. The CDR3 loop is CASSLGSGGPYEQYF. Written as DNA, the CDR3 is TGTGCCAGCAGCTTAGGTAGCGGGGGGCCCTACGAGCAGTACTTC. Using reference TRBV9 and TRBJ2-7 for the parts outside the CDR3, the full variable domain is DSGVTQTPKHLITATGQRVTLRCSPRSGDLSVYWYQQSLDQGLQFLIQYYNGEERAKGNILERFSAQQFPDLHSELNLSSLELGDSALYFCASSLGSGGPYEQYFGPGTRLTVT.

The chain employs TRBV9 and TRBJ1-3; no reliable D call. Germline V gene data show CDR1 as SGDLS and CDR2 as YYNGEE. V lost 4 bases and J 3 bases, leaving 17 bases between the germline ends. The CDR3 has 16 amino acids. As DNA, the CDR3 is TGTGCCAGCAGCCTATCGCGGCGCGCTGGTGGAAACACCATATATTTT. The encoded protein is CASSLSRRAGGNTIYF.

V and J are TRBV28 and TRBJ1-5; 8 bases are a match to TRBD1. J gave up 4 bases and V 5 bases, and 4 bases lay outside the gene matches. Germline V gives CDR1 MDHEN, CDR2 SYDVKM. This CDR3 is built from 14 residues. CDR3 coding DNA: TGTGCCAGCAGTACCGACAGGGGTAATCAGCCCCAGCATTTT. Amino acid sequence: CASSTDRGNQPQHF.

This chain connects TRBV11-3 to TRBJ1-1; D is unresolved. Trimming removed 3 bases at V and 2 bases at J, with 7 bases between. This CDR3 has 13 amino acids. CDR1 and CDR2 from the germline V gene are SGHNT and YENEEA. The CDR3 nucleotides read TGTGCCAGCAGCTTTAAAAGTAACACTGAAGCTTTCTTT. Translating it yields CASSFKSNTEAFF.

This chain's CDR3 is CASSFGDRQETQYF. The DNA for the CDR3 is TGTGCCAGCAGCTTTGGGGACAGACAAGAGACCCAGTACTTC. This rearrangement joins TRBV5-4 to TRBJ2-5; 7 nucleotides line up with TRBD1. Germline CDR1 SGHNT, CDR2 YYREEE (reference sequence). This CDR3 contains 14 residues. The trim removed 2 bases at V and 2 bases at J, leaving 3 bases unmatched.

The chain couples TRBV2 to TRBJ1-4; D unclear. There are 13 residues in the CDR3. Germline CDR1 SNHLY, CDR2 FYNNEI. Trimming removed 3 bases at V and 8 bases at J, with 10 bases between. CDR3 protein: CASSDFGFEKLFF. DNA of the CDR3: TGTGCCAGCAGTGATTTTGGTTTCGAAAAACTGTTTTTT.

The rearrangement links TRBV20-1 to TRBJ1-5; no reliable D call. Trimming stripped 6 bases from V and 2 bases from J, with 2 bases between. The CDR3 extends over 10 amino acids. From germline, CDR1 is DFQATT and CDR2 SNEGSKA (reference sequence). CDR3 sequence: CSAGNQPQHF. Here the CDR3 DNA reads TGCAGTGCAGGCAATCAGCCCCAGCATTTT.

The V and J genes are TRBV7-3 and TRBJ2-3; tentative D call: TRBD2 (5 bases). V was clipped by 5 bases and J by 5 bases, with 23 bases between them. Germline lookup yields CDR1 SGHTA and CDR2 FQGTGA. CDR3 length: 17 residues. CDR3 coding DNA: TGTGCCAGCAGCCCCCGTCCGGAGGAGCGGCCGGGAGATACGCAGTATTTT. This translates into CASSPRPEERPGDTQYF.

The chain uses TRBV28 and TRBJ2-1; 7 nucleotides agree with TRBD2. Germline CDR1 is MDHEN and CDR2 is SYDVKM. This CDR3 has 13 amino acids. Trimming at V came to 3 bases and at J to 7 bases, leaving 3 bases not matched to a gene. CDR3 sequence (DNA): TGTGCCAGCAGTTTGGTCGGGAGGAATGAGCAGTTCTTC. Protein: CASSLVGRNEQFF.

This CDR3 is CASSAHTGGSNEKLFF. As DNA, the CDR3 is TGTGCCAGCAGCGCCCATACAGGGGGATCTAATGAAAAACTGTTTTTT. The chain links TRBV28 to TRBJ1-4, with 8 nucleotides matching TRBD1. The CDR3 totals 16 residues. Unmatched junction bases numbered 9, after V lost 6 bases and J lost 3 bases. The germline V gene encodes CDR1 MDHEN and CDR2 SYDVKM.

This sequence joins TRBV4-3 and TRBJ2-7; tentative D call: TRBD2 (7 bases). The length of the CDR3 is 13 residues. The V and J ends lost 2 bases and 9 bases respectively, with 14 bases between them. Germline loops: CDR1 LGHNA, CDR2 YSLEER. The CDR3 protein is CASSQTLGGRQYF. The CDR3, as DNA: TGCGCCAGCAGCCAAACACTGGGGGGGCGGCAGTACTTC.

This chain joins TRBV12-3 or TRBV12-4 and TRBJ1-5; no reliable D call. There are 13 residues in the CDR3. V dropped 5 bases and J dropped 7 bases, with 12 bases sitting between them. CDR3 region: CASSRQERQPQHF. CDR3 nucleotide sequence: TGTGCCAGCAGTCGCCAGGAGAGGCAGCCCCAGCATTTT.

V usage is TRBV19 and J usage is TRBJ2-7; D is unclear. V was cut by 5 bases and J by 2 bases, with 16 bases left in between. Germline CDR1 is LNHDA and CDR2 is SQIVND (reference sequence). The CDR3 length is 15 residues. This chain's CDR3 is CASSAGDGFPYEQYF. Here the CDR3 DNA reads TGTGCCAGTAGTGCTGGCGACGGATTCCCCTACGAGCAGTACTTC.

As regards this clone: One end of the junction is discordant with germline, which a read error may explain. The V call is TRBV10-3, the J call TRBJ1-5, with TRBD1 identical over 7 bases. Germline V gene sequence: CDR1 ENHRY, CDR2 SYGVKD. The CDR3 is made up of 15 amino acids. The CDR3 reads CTISESGGNNQPQHF. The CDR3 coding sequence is TGTACCATCAGTGAATCAGGGGGGAACAATCAGCCCCAGCATTTT.

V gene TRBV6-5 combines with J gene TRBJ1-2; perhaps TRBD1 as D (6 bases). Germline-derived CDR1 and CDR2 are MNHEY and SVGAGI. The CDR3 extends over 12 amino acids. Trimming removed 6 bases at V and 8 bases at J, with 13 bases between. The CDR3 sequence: CASSIPGAGYTF. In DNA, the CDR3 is TGTGCCAGCAGCATCCCGGGGGCGGGCTACACCTTC.

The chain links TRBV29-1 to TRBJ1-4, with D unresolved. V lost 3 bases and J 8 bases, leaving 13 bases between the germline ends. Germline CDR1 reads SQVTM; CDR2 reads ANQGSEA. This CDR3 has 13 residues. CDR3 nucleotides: TGCAGCGTTGATGCGGGCGGTGGGGAAAAACTGTTTTTT. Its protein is CSVDAGGGEKLFF.

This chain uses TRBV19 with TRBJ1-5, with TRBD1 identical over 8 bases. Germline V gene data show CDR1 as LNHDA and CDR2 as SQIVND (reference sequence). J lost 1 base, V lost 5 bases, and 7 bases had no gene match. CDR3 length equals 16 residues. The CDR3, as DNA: TGTGCCAGTAGTCCCCGGACAGGGCGGAGCAATCAGCCCCAGCATTTT. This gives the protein CASSPRTGRSNQPQHF.

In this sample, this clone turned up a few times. This CDR3 is CASSPPRTGLYGYTF. DNA of the CDR3: TGTGCCAGCAGCCCCCCCCGGACAGGGCTTTATGGCTACACCTTC. The V and J genes are TRBV5-6 and TRBJ1-2; 8 bases are shared with TRBD1. CDR1 SGHDT and CDR2 YYEEEE come from the germline V gene. The CDR3 runs to 15 residues. J was trimmed by 5 bases and V by 4 bases; bases with no gene match: 10.

CDR3 sequence: CASSQDRGWDYGYTF. CDR3 in DNA: TGTGCCAGCAGCCAAGATCGGGGTTGGGACTATGGCTACACCTTC. This chain links TRBV3-1 (or the pseudogene TRBV3-2) with TRBJ1-2, with no clear D. The germline gives CDR1 LGHDT, CDR2 YNNKEL (reference sequence). This CDR3 region has 15 residues. The germline V and J ends were trimmed by 0 bases and 3 bases, with 11 bases remaining between them.

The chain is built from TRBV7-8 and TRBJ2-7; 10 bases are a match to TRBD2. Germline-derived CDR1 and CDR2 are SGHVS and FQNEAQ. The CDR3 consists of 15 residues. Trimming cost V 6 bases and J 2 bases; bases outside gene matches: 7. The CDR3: CASSPRTSGAYEQYF. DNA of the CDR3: TGTGCCAGCAGTCCCCGCACTAGCGGGGCCTACGAGCAGTACTTC.

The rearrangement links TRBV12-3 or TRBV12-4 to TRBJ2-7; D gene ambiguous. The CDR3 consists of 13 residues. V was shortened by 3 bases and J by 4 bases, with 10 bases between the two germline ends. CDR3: CASSLGRRYEQYF. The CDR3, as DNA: TGTGCCAGCAGTTTGGGCCGAAGATACGAGCAGTACTTC.

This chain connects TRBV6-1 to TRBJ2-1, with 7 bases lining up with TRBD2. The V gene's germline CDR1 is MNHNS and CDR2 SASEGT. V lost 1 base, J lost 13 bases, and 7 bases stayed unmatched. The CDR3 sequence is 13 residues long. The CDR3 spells CASSEGRGGPQFF. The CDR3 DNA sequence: TGTGCCAGCAGTGAAGGAAGGGGAGGGCCACAGTTCTTC.

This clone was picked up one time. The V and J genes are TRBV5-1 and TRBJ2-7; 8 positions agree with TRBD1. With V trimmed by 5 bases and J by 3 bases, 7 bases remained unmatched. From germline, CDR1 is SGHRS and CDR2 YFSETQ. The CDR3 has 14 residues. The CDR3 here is CASRSGTGIYEQYF. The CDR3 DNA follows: TGCGCCAGCAGATCCGGGACAGGTATCTACGAGCAGTACTTC.

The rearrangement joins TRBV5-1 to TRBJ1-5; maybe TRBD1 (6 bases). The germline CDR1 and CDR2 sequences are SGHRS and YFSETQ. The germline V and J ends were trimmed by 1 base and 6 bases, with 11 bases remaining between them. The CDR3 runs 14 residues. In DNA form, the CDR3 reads TGCGCCAGCAGCTTGACAGGGACCGGTCAGCCCCAGCATTTT. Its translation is CASSLTGTGQPQHF. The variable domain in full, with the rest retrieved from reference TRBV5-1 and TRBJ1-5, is KAGVTQTPRYLIKTRGQQVTLSCSPISGHRSVSWYQQTPGQGLQFLFEYFSETQRNKGNFPGRFSGRQFSNSRSEMNVSTLELGDSALYLCASSLTGTGQPQHFGDGTRLSIL.

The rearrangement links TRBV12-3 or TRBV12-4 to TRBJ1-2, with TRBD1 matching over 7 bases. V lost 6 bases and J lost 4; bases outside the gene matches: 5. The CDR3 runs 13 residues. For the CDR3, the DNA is TGTGCCAGCAGATCGACAGGGTTCTATGGCTACACCTTC. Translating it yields CASRSTGFYGYTF.

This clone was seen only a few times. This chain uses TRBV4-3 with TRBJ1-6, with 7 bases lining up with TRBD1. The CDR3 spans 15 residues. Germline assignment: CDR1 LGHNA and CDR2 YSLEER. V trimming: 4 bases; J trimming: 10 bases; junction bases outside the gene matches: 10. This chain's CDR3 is CASSPEGGRGSPLHF. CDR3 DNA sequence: TGCGCCAGCAGCCCCGAAGGGGGCCGGGGGTCACCCCTCCACTTT.

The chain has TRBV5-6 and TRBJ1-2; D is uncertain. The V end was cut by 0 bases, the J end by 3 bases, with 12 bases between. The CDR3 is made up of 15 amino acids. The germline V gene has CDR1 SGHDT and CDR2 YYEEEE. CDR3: CASSLDRSGDYGYTF. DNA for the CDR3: TGTGCCAGCAGCTTGGATCGATCCGGGGACTATGGCTACACCTTC.

The CDR3 sequence is CATWGGGETQYF. As DNA, the CDR3 is TGTGCCACTTGGGGTGGGGGGGAGACCCAGTACTTC. The chain carries TRBV28 and TRBJ2-5; a weak D match, TRBD2 (6 bases). This CDR3 is built from 12 residues. The V end was cut by 10 bases, the J end by 5 bases, with 14 bases between. The V gene's germline CDR1 is MDHEN and CDR2 SYDVKM.

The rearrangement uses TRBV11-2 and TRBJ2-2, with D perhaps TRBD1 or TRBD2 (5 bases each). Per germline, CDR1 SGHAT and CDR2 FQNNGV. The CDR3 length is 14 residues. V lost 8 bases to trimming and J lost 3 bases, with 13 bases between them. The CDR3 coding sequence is TGTGCCAGCTCGGGACCAACTTACACCGGGGAGCTGTTTTTT. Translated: CASSGPTYTGELFF.

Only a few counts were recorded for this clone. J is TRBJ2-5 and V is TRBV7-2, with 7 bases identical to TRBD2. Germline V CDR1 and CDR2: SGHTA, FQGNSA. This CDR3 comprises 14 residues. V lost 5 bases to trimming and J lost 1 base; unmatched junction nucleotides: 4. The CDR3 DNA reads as TGTGCCAGCAGCACCCCTAGCGGCCAAGAGACCCAGTACTTC. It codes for CASSTPSGQETQYF.